This T cell receptor (beta chain) was retrieved from a study of early T cells in non-severe SARS-CoV-2 infection. Whole-study context: Sequenced material consisted of bulk RNA (from unsorted whole blood), and chains were unpaired.

The CDR3 loop spans 15 amino acids. Per germline, CDR1 LGHDT and CDR2 YNNKEL (reference sequence). The ends were cut back, 2 bases at V and 1 base at J, with 6 bases in the middle. The TCR library protocol was used to attach unique molecular identifiers. These identifiers were attached to individual cDNA molecules. MiXCR was run by TCRdb on the 5' RACE reads, yielding one entry per CDR3 protein. This sample yields about 56,000 distinct CDR3 sequences, of which 10% to 13% are seen a single time; 6.5% belongs to the top ten. This clonotype was seen ten or more times. Material: whole blood. The genes are TRBV3-1 and TRBJ2-6; D gene uncertain. The receptor comes from an adult who was a healthcare worker with PCR-confirmed SARS-CoV-2 infection or an uninfected control (not recorded which). The CDR3 spells CASSQMDSGANVLTF. Here the CDR3 DNA reads TGTGCCAGCAGCCAAATGGATTCTGGGGCCAACGTCCTGACTTTC.